The present TCR beta chain was sequenced within a study of shared clonotypes between healthy human individuals. V lost 1 base to trimming and J lost 0 bases, with 13 bases between them. The CDR3 consists of 16 residues. Germline CDR1 reads LNHDA; CDR2 reads SQIVND (reference sequence). With respect to this clone: What it binds is not known. The sample holds other DNA sequences that translate to the same CDR3.

Naivety among CD8 cells was defined by CD45RO negativity and positive CCR7 selection, thereby excluding terminally differentiated effector memory CD45RA+ cells. Healthy HIV-negative adults without recent acute infections or vaccinations served as donors. Sorted-subset replicate PCR reactions contained approximately 190 ng DNA, corresponding to some 30,000 T cell genomes. The repertoire was sequenced with immunoSEQ multiplex PCR; TCRdb's copy has only in-frame clones and lacks some. Of under 1 million clones listed, 90% to 95% are singletons. General study points: In this cohort, only blood was sampled, and tissue repertoires likely differ.

The receptor was isolated from a man aged 30-40 years in good health. The sequenced sample consisted of naive CD8+ T cells sorted from blood. V is TRBV19 and J is TRBJ2-7, with D unresolved. CDR3 region: CASSIVGGRSSYEQYF. The CDR3 DNA sequence: TGTGCCAGTAGTATAGTGGGCGGCAGGAGCTCCTACGAGCAGTACTTC.